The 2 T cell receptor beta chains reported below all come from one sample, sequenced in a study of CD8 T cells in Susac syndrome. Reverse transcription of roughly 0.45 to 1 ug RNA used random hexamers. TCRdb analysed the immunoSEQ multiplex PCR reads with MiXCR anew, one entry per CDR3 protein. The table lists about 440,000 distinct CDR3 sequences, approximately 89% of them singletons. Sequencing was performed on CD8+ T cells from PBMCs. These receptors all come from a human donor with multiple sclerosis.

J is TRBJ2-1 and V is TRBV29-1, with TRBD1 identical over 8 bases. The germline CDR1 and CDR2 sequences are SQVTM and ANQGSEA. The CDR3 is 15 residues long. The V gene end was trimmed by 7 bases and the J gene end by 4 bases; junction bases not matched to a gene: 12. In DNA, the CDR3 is TGCAGCGCCGGTTACCGGGACAGGCCATACAATGAGCAGTTCTTC. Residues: CSAGYRDRPYNEQFF.

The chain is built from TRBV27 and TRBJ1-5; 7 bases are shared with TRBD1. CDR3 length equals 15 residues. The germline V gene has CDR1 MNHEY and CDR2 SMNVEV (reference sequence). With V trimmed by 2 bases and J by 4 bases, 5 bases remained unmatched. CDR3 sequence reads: CASSLLGQINQPQHF. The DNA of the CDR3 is TGTGCCAGCAGTTTACTGGGACAGATAAATCAGCCCCAGCATTTT.